Following are 32 T cell receptor beta chains from one sample sequenced in a study of response to subunit inactivated influenza vaccine (dated by TCRdb to 2016 to 2019). The library was made by RT-PCR. Sequencing used an Illumina HiSeq 2500. TCRdb itself trimmed the public reads at Q25 with fastp, ran MiXCR and retained productive beta chains. Each CDR3 protein appears once, grouped with its most common genes and DNA. In this sample the table shows 300,000 to 350,000 distinct CDR3 sequences, 22% of which occur a single time. The ten largest clones take up under 13% of the sample. The sequencing here drew on PBMCs from blood, taken less than 22 months after vaccination. The receptors stem from a man between 50 and 70 years old who received an inactivated influenza vaccine. Donor details come from another sample of the same person, matched by shared clones.

Only a few counts were recorded for this clonotype. The V gene is TRBV27, the J gene TRBJ1-2; D is uncertain. The CDR3 is made up of 14 amino acids. CDR1 is MNHEY and CDR2 is SMNVEV in the germline V gene (reference sequence). V lost 8 bases and J 3 bases, leaving 16 bases between the germline ends. The CDR3 sequence is CASSINTRHYGYTF. CDR3 in DNA: TGTGCCAGCTCCATCAACACCCGGCACTATGGCTACACCTTC.

This clonotype was observed at least ten times. The chain combines TRBV12-3 or TRBV12-4 with TRBJ1-2; no definite D call. The CDR3 sequence is 11 residues long. V was cut by 4 bases and J by 8 bases, with 8 bases left in between. The CDR3 loop is CASSSTGGYTF. The DNA of the CDR3 is TGTGCCAGCAGTTCGACGGGCGGCTACACCTTC.

This clonotype occurred a few times. The J gene is TRBJ1-1, the V gene TRBV7-3; D might be TRBD1 (6 bases). The V and J ends lost 5 bases and 5 bases respectively, with 12 bases between them. CDR3 length: 13 residues. Germline lookup yields CDR1 SGHTA and CDR2 FQGTGA. CDR3 sequence reads: CASSQGGGTEAFF. DNA of the CDR3: TGTGCCAGCAGCCAAGGGGGGGGAACTGAAGCTTTCTTT.

The chain combines TRBV4-1 with TRBJ2-1, with 7 bases aligning to TRBD2. Germline CDR1 reads MGHRA; CDR2 reads YSYEKL. The CDR3 is made up of 19 amino acids. The J segment lost 7 bases and the V segment lost 1 base, leaving 19 bases of the junction unmatched. The CDR3 DNA reads as TGCGCCAGCAGCCAAGCTCGCGATAGCGGGTACTCATACCCTAATGAGCAGTTCTTC. Amino acid sequence: CASSQARDSGYSYPNEQFF.

This chain joins TRBV5-1 and TRBJ2-1, with a weak D call TRBD1 (5 bases). The CDR3 totals 14 residues. Germline CDR1 is SGHRS and CDR2 is YFSETQ. Trimming stripped 0 bases from V and 9 bases from J, with 13 bases between. The CDR3, as DNA: TGCGCCAGCAGCTTGGAAAGTACAGGAAGTGAGCAGTTCTTC. This translates into CASSLESTGSEQFF.

This clonotype was detected a few times. This rearrangement joins TRBV24-1 to TRBJ2-3; TRBD2 agrees at 8 bases. The junction had 6 bases not matched to a gene; V was cut back by 3 bases and J by 5 bases. Germline V gene sequence: CDR1 KGHDR, CDR2 SFDVKD. CDR3 length: 15 amino acids. The CDR3 is CATSDPREGGDTQYF. CDR3 in DNA: TGTGCCACCAGTGATCCCCGGGAGGGTGGAGATACGCAGTATTTT.

The chain joins TRBV5-5 to TRBJ2-5; 13 bases match TRBD2. Germline assignment: CDR1 SGHKS and CDR2 YYEKEE (reference sequence). The CDR3 loop spans 16 amino acids. Trimming took 4 bases from V and 4 from J; bases not matched to a gene: 7. CDR3 amino acids: CASSPGLAGVGETQYF. The CDR3 DNA sequence: TGTGCCAGCAGCCCCGGACTAGCGGGGGTGGGAGAGACCCAGTACTTC.

The chain uses TRBV5-1 and TRBJ2-2, with 7 bases that match TRBD1. V trimming: 2 bases; J trimming: 4 bases; junction bases outside the gene matches: 8. CDR3 length: 16 amino acids. Looked up from germline, CDR1 is SGHRS and CDR2 is YFSETQ. CDR3 DNA: TGCGCCAGCAGCTTTTCGACAGGGCAGAGCACCGGGGAGCTGTTTTTT. Protein sequence: CASSFSTGQSTGELFF.

This clonotype showed up just a few times. V is TRBV5-1 and J is TRBJ1-4, with D uncertain. With 0 bases removed from V and 7 bases from J, the gap between germline ends came to 13 bases. This CDR3 has 15 residues. Germline V gene data show CDR1 as SGHRS and CDR2 as YFSETQ. CDR3 DNA sequence: TGCGCCAGCAGCTTGGAAAGGACGTACGGTGAAAAACTGTTTTTT. It specifies CASSLERTYGEKLFF. Together with reference TRBV5-1 and TRBJ1-4, the CDR3 gives the full variable domain: KAGVTQTPRYLIKTRGQQVTLSCSPISGHRSVSWYQQTPGQGLQFLFEYFSETQRNKGNFPGRFSGRQFSNSRSEMNVSTLELGDSALYLCASSLERTYGEKLFFGSGTQLSVL.

This clonotype was counted between two and nine times. V and J are TRBV20-1 and TRBJ2-7; 10 positions agree with TRBD1. This CDR3 region has 16 residues. V trimming: 5 bases; J trimming: 0 bases; junction bases outside the gene matches: 10. The germline V gene encodes CDR1 DFQATT and CDR2 SNEGSKA (reference sequence). The CDR3 DNA follows: TGCAGTGCTCCTAGACGACAGGGGGCAAGCTCCTACGAGCAGTACTTC. Translating it yields CSAPRRQGASSYEQYF.

As concerns this clonotype: Mismatch with germline at one junction end may stem from a read error. CDR3 nucleotides: TGTACCTGGAGAGGGCGGGGTGAAGCTTTCTTT. Translation: CTWRGRGEAFF. This chain uses TRBV30 with TRBJ1-1, with D unresolved. CDR1 is GTSNPN and CDR2 is SVGIG in the germline V gene (reference sequence). The CDR3 consists of 11 residues.

This sequence joins TRBV4-1 and TRBJ1-2, with D unclear. Trimming removed 0 bases at V and 2 bases at J, with 13 bases between. Germline-derived CDR1 and CDR2 are MGHRA and YSYEKL. The CDR3 loop spans 16 amino acids. The CDR3 DNA reads as TGCGCCAGCAGCCAAGATTCAACGAACACCAACTATGGCTACACCTTC. It is translated as CASSQDSTNTNYGYTF.

This chain connects TRBV4-3 to TRBJ1-3; no definite D call. The CDR3 loop spans 14 amino acids. Trimming took 6 bases from V and 7 from J, leaving 16 bases between them. Germline values: CDR1 LGHNA, CDR2 YSLEER. For the CDR3, the DNA is TGCGCCAGCAGTTCAGAGCCTTTGTGGAACACCATATATTTT. It specifies CASSSEPLWNTIYF.

This clonotype has a count of ten or more. The chain links TRBV28 to TRBJ1-1; TRBD1 matches at 9 bases. The germline V gene has CDR1 MDHEN and CDR2 SYDVKM. V lost 5 bases and J lost 3; bases outside the gene matches: 7. The CDR3 spans 15 residues. In nucleotides, the CDR3 is TGTGCCAGCAGTGCCTGGGGACAGGGACACACTGAAGCTTTCTTT. Its protein product is CASSAWGQGHTEAFF.

The chain carries TRBV20-1 and TRBJ1-2, with 8 bases identical to TRBD1. The V gene end was trimmed by 1 base and the J gene end by 3 bases; junction bases not matched to a gene: 4. From germline, CDR1 is DFQATT and CDR2 SNEGSKA (reference sequence). The CDR3 consists of 14 residues. CDR3 amino acids: CSARGRGRDYGYTF. CDR3 nucleotides: TGCAGTGCTAGAGGCAGGGGGCGCGACTATGGCTACACCTTC.

J is TRBJ1-2 and V is TRBV4-2; D is perhaps TRBD1 (5 bases). Germline V CDR1 and CDR2: LGHNA, YNFKEQ. V was shortened by 4 bases and J by 0 bases, with 12 bases between the two germline ends. The CDR3 loop spans 15 amino acids. This CDR3 is CASSPMGDTNYGYTF. The CDR3 bases are TGTGCCAGCAGCCCCATGGGGGATACTAACTATGGCTACACCTTC.

The chain is built from TRBV12-3 or TRBV12-4 and TRBJ1-6; D gene uncertain. V lost 5 bases and J lost 15, with 11 bases in between. This CDR3 contains 11 residues. The CDR3, as DNA: TGTGCCAGCAGTACGGGAGGCGGCCTCCACTTT. Translated: CASSTGGGLHF.

This clonotype was counted only a few times. The gene calls are TRBV9 and TRBJ1-1; D unclear. The CDR3 length is 14 residues. V dropped 4 bases and J dropped 7 bases, with 17 bases sitting between them. The V gene's germline CDR1 is SGDLS and CDR2 YYNGEE. CDR3 sequence (DNA): TGTGCCAGCAGCCCAAGAGGCTCGAGGAGTGAAGCTTTCTTT. It encodes CASSPRGSRSEAFF.

At least ten counts were recorded for this clonotype. This chain links TRBV7-9 with TRBJ1-1; no definite D call. V dropped 5 bases and J dropped 4 bases, with 11 bases sitting between them. The CDR3 runs 13 residues. Germline CDR1 is SEHNR and CDR2 is FQNEAQ (reference sequence). CDR3 DNA: TGTGCCAGCAGCCTCCCGCCCGGCACTGAAGCTTTCTTT. Amino acids: CASSLPPGTEAFF.

V is TRBV7-8 and J is TRBJ2-7; maybe TRBD1 (7 bases). The CDR3 spans 15 residues. Trimming pared 1 base from V and 3 bases from J, leaving 13 bases between. Germline CDR1 SGHVS, CDR2 FQNEAQ. In nucleotides, the CDR3 is TGTGCCAGCAGCTTAGTACAGGGGACTTTCTACGAGCAGTACTTC. Protein product: CASSLVQGTFYEQYF.

This clonotype was detected ten times or more. The chain employs TRBV10-3 and TRBJ1-1; TRBD1 matches 10 bases. V lost 3 bases and J lost 4; bases outside the gene matches: 5. The CDR3 runs 15 residues. Germline loops: CDR1 ENHRY, CDR2 SYGVKD. The DNA for the CDR3 is TGTGCCATCAGTGATCCCAGGACAGGGGGCACTGAAGCTTTCTTT. Protein sequence: CAISDPRTGGTEAFF.

V gene TRBV6-1 combines with J gene TRBJ1-2; D might be TRBD1 (6 bases). V shed 5 bases and J shed 4 bases, with 17 bases lying between them. CDR1 and CDR2 (germline): MNHNS, SASEGT. The CDR3 covers 15 residues. CDR3 DNA sequence: TGTGCCAGCAGTCCCCACGGACAGCTACCCTATGGCTACACCTTC. It specifies CASSPHGQLPYGYTF.

This clonotype has ten or more counts. This chain joins TRBV28 and TRBJ1-5, with D possibly being TRBD1 (6 bases). Looked up from germline, CDR1 is MDHEN and CDR2 is SYDVKM. CDR3 length: 15 residues. V shed 6 bases and J shed 1 base, with 13 bases lying between them. The chain's CDR3 is CASSSTGYSNQPQHF. The CDR3, as DNA: TGTGCCAGCAGCTCCACAGGGTACAGCAATCAGCCCCAGCATTTT.

The CDR3 sequence is CASSPDRGGEQYF. The CDR3 DNA reads as TGTGCCAGCAGCCCCGACAGGGGAGGCGAGCAGTACTTC. The chain couples TRBV3-1 to TRBJ2-7, with TRBD1 identical over 8 bases. Losses at the gene ends were 4 bases for V and 6 bases for J; bases not matched to a gene: 5. In germline, CDR1 is LGHDT, CDR2 YNNKEL (reference sequence). The CDR3 extends over 13 amino acids.

This clonotype was counted between two and nine times. The chain recombines TRBV5-1 with TRBJ1-2, with TRBD1 identical over 7 bases. Germline values: CDR1 SGHRS, CDR2 YFSETQ. V trimming: 4 bases; J trimming: 8 bases; junction bases outside the gene matches: 8. CDR3 size: 13 residues. This CDR3 reads CASSGMTGTGYTF. DNA of the CDR3: TGCGCCAGCAGCGGAATGACAGGGACCGGCTACACCTTC.

Points on this clonotype: Being one base from a much bigger clone, this may be a read error. The V gene is TRBV5-1, the J gene TRBJ1-1; D is unresolved. The CDR3 is made up of 12 amino acids. Germline V lookup: CDR1 SGHRS, CDR2 YFSETQ. This chain's CDR3 is CASSLEGSKALF. The CDR3 DNA is TGCGCCAGCAGCTTGGAAGGGTCTAAAGCTCTCTTT.

V is TRBV4-1 and J is TRBJ1-5; D uncertain. The CDR3 has 15 residues. Deletions cut 1 base from V and 0 bases from J, with 7 bases between. Germline-derived CDR1 and CDR2 are MGHRA and YSYEKL. The CDR3 coding sequence is TGCGCCAGCAGCCAAGTCTCCAGTAGCAATCAGCCCCAGCATTTT. It yields the protein CASSQVSSSNQPQHF.

This CDR3 reads CASSLVAASGTLYNEQFF. In DNA form, the CDR3 reads TGTGCCAGCAGCTTAGTAGCGGCTAGCGGGACCCTTTACAATGAGCAGTTCTTC. V usage is TRBV11-2 and J usage is TRBJ2-1; 9 bases are a match to TRBD2. Germline V CDR1 and CDR2: SGHAT, FQNNGV. This CDR3 region has 18 residues. V dropped 1 base and J dropped 4; count of bases not matched to a gene: 11.

V usage is TRBV29-1 and J usage is TRBJ1-2; no definite D call. The germline V gene has CDR1 SQVTM and CDR2 ANQGSEA. This CDR3 has 14 residues. The germline V and J ends were trimmed by 0 bases and 4 bases, with 12 bases remaining between them. This chain's CDR3 is CSVEDEGLSYGYTF. The CDR3 DNA follows: TGCAGCGTTGAAGATGAGGGCCTATCCTATGGCTACACCTTC.

This clonotype was detected a few times. This chain's CDR3 is CASSTGQGPGSPLHF. CDR3 nucleotides: TGCGCCAGCAGCACCGGACAGGGCCCTGGGTCACCCCTCCACTTT. The chain joins TRBV5-1 to TRBJ1-6, with 8 positions matching TRBD1. Germline assignment: CDR1 SGHRS and CDR2 YFSETQ. The CDR3 sequence is 15 residues long. With V trimmed by 4 bases and J by 10 bases, 10 bases remained unmatched.

On this clonotype: A much more abundant neighbour one base away suggests this may be a read error. Here the CDR3 omits its conserved ending phenylalanine or tryptophan, so a read error is the likely source. The chain couples TRBV7-9 to TRBJ1-1; possibly TRBD1 for D (6 bases). Trimming shortened V by 5 bases and J by 3 bases, and 10 bases separated the two germline ends. The CDR3 loop spans 13 amino acids. The germline V gene has CDR1 SEHNR and CDR2 FQNEAQ (reference sequence). In nucleotides, the CDR3 is TGTGCCAGCAGCCGAACAGGGTACACTGAAGCTTTCCTT. The encoded protein is CASSRTGYTEAFL.

CDR3 in DNA: TGCAGTGCTACGTTAACGGGGGAGGGCCTATTCTTC. Translating it yields CSATLTGEGLFF. The V and J genes are TRBV20-1 and TRBJ2-1; 7 bases agree with TRBD2. Germline V gene sequence: CDR1 DFQATT, CDR2 SNEGSKA (reference sequence). The CDR3 totals 12 residues. V trimming: 4 bases; J trimming: 16 bases; junction bases outside the gene matches: 13.